Below, 20 T cell receptor beta chains from the same sample are listed, as sequenced in a study of T cells in narcolepsy (dated by TCRdb to the late 2010s). The library relied on the immunoSEQ multiplex PCR assay. In its TCRdb copy, this immuneACCESS table keeps in-frame sequences only and misses some clones. Where compared with another copy, unresolved V genes explain less than half of these, and the others have no known cause. The sample contains about 20,000 clones, around 81% of them found a single time. 4% to 5% of the sample is held by the ten biggest clonotypes. The sequencing input was memory (CD45RA-) CD4+ T cells from blood. The cell subset or site label here, explained by the study, means: memory T cells sorted ex vivo from peripheral blood. These receptors were taken from a human donor in good health.

The chain carries TRBV6-6 and TRBJ1-2; D is ambiguous. Germline lookup yields CDR1 MNHNY and CDR2 SVGAGI (reference sequence). V dropped 5 bases and J dropped 4 bases, with 11 bases sitting between them. This CDR3 comprises 13 residues. Written as DNA, the CDR3 is TGTGCCAGCAGTCCCGGATTATCCTATGGCTACACCTTC. It translates to CASSPGLSYGYTF.

V usage is TRBV27 and J usage is TRBJ1-2; 9 bases are shared with TRBD1. The CDR3 is 14 amino acids. CDR1 is MNHEY, CDR2 SMNVEV, per germline (reference sequence). The junction had 1 base not matched to a gene; V was cut back by 3 bases and J by 2 bases. The CDR3 region is CASSLGQGNYGYTF. In DNA form, the CDR3 reads TGTGCCAGCAGTTTGGGACAGGGCAACTATGGCTACACCTTC.

This chain uses TRBV29-1 with TRBJ1-2; TRBD1 matches 8 bases. Germline CDR1 is SQVTM and CDR2 is ANQGSEA. The trim removed 3 bases at V and 4 bases at J, leaving 10 bases unmatched. CDR3 size: 15 residues. The CDR3 sequence: CSVDPSRGRGYGYTF. The CDR3 DNA sequence: TGCAGCGTTGATCCGTCCAGGGGGCGCGGCTATGGCTACACCTTC.

The genes are TRBV9 and TRBJ1-1, with 7 bases lining up with TRBD1. This CDR3 region has 15 residues. Germline assignment: CDR1 SGDLS and CDR2 YYNGEE. Germline trimming cut 0 bases from V and 5 bases from J; bases unmatched to any gene: 7. The CDR3, as DNA: TGTGCCAGCAGCGTAGCTCCGACAGGGAGGACTGAAGCTTTCTTT. Translation: CASSVAPTGRTEAFF. The complete variable domain, with remaining parts taken from reference TRBV9 and TRBJ1-1, reads DSGVTQTPKHLITATGQRVTLRCSPRSGDLSVYWYQQSLDQGLQFLIQYYNGEERAKGNILERFSAQQFPDLHSELNLSSLELGDSALYFCASSVAPTGRTEAFFGQGTRLTVV.

This clone was seen only once. V gene TRBV15 combines with J gene TRBJ1-5; 8 positions match TRBD1. Germline assignment: CDR1 LNHNV and CDR2 YYDKDF (reference sequence). V dropped 5 bases and J dropped 6; count of bases not matched to a gene: 12. The CDR3 contains 16 residues. As DNA, the CDR3 is TGTGCCACCAGCTCCCGGACAGGGACGGTTAGTCAGCCCCAGCATTTT. It codes for CATSSRTGTVSQPQHF.

The V gene is TRBV7-6, the J gene TRBJ2-7; 9 bases are shared with TRBD2. The ends lost 1 base at V and 2 bases at J; junction bases unmatched: 9. The CDR3 is 17 residues long. Germline V gene data show CDR1 as SGHVS and CDR2 as FNYEAQ. This CDR3 is CASSLGALAGRTYEQYF. CDR3 in DNA: TGTGCCAGCAGCTTAGGGGCCCTAGCGGGGAGGACCTACGAGCAGTACTTC.

The chain joins TRBV4-2 to TRBJ1-6; no definite D call. Germline V gene data show CDR1 as LGHNA and CDR2 as YNFKEQ. The CDR3 spans 16 residues. The V gene lost 0 bases and the J gene lost 8 bases, with 14 bases spanning the gap. This chain's CDR3 is CASSQDNGVSDSPLHF. CDR3 in DNA: TGTGCCAGCAGCCAAGACAACGGGGTTAGCGATTCACCCCTCCACTTT.

This sequence joins TRBV7-2 and TRBJ2-3, with no clear D. There are 12 residues in the CDR3. The germline V gene encodes CDR1 SGHTA and CDR2 FQGNSA. V was pared by 4 bases and J by 7 bases, with 9 bases between. The CDR3 protein is CASSSTTNTQYF. CDR3 bases: TGTGCCAGCAGCTCTACCACGAATACGCAGTATTTT.

V usage is TRBV7-9 and J usage is TRBJ2-6; possible D gene TRBD2, 5 bases. Trimming took 1 base from V and 2 from J, leaving 12 bases between them. This CDR3 is 17 amino acids long. Germline CDR1 and CDR2: SEHNR and FQNEAQ (reference sequence). CDR3 DNA sequence: TGTGCCAGCAGCTTAGGACTGACGGAGGCTGGGGCCAACGTCCTGACTTTC. It encodes CASSLGLTEAGANVLTF.

The CDR3 region is CASSLGQSTANTEAFF. The CDR3 DNA sequence: TGCGCCAGCAGCTTGGGACAGTCAACCGCGAACACTGAAGCTTTCTTT. This chain connects TRBV5-1 to TRBJ1-1; TRBD1 is a possible D gene (5 bases). The germline V and J ends were trimmed by 0 bases and 1 base, with 13 bases remaining between them. Germline CDR1 is SGHRS and CDR2 is YFSETQ. CDR3 size: 16 residues.

A few counts support this clone. The chain combines TRBV2 with TRBJ1-1; D not certain. The CDR3 spans 12 residues. In germline, CDR1 is SNHLY, CDR2 FYNNEI. V was shortened by 6 bases and J by 4 bases, with 9 bases between the two germline ends. CDR3 in DNA: TGTGCCAGCAGGAAACTAATCACTGAAGCTTTCTTT. This sequence encodes CASRKLITEAFF.

The chain uses TRBV6-6 and TRBJ1-2; a possible D gene is TRBD1 (5 bases). V gave up 6 bases and J gave up 4 bases, with 12 bases separating them. CDR1 and CDR2 (germline): MNHNY, SVGAGI (reference sequence). This CDR3 is built from 13 residues. In nucleotides, the CDR3 is TGTGCCAGCAGCCTGCAGGGAGGCTATGGCTACACCTTC. It specifies CASSLQGGYGYTF.

V gene TRBV27 combines with J gene TRBJ2-1, with 13 nucleotides matching TRBD2. Germline values: CDR1 MNHEY, CDR2 SMNVEV (reference sequence). The trim removed 1 base at V and 9 bases at J, leaving 9 bases unmatched. The CDR3 is 17 amino acids. CDR3 residues: CASSLYRTSGGAFEQFF. DNA for the CDR3: TGTGCCAGCAGTTTATACCGTACTAGCGGGGGGGCATTTGAGCAGTTCTTC.

This chain uses TRBV4-2 with TRBJ2-2; D not certain. The V end lost 8 bases, the J end lost 3 bases, and 10 bases lay between the germline ends. Germline V lookup: CDR1 LGHNA, CDR2 YNFKEQ. CDR3 size: 13 residues. CDR3 loop: CASARPDTGELFF. CDR3 coding DNA: TGTGCCAGCGCTCGACCTGACACCGGGGAGCTGTTTTTT.

The chain has TRBV18 and TRBJ2-1; D is undetermined. Germline lookup yields CDR1 KGHSH and CDR2 LQKENI. There are 14 residues in the CDR3. Between the trimmed V and J ends, which lost 0 bases and 9 bases, there was a span of 12 bases. CDR3 sequence (DNA): TGTGCCAGCTCACCACCTGGCAATCCTGGTGAGCAGTTCTTC. Its protein product is CASSPPGNPGEQFF. Full variable domain (remainder filled in from reference TRBV18 and TRBJ2-1): NAGVMQNPRHLVRRRGQEARLRCSPMKGHSHVYWYRQLPEEGLKFMVYLQKENIIDESGMPKERFSAEFPKEGPSILRIQQVVRGDSAAYFCASSPPGNPGEQFFGPGTRLTVL.

The CDR3 sequence is CASRLRTGSNQPQHF. The CDR3 DNA reads TGTGCCAGCAGATTACGGACCGGGAGCAATCAGCCCCAGCATTTT. The chain joins TRBV6-6 to TRBJ1-5; D gene unclear. CDR3 size: 15 residues. Germline CDR1 MNHNY, CDR2 SVGAGI (reference sequence). Trimming left V 6 bases short and J 1 base short, with 13 bases between.

V gene TRBV7-3 combines with J gene TRBJ2-2; D uncertain. Germline V gives CDR1 SGHTA, CDR2 FQGTGA. Trimming pared 8 bases from V and 3 bases from J, leaving 13 bases between. CDR3 length equals 14 residues. The CDR3 DNA reads as TGTGCCAGCGGTTTTAGAAGGGACACCGGGGAGCTGTTTTTT. Its protein product is CASGFRRDTGELFF.

This clone turned up a few times. The chain has TRBV5-1 and TRBJ1-2, with D possibly TRBD1 on 6 matching bases. Deletions cut 3 bases from V and 5 bases from J, with 8 bases between. There are 12 residues in the CDR3. Germline loops: CDR1 SGHRS, CDR2 YFSETQ. The chain's CDR3 is CASSWDTYGYTF. For the CDR3, the DNA is TGCGCCAGCAGCTGGGACACGTATGGCTACACCTTC. Looking up the rest from reference TRBV5-1 and TRBJ1-2 gives the full variable domain: KAGVTQTPRYLIKTRGQQVTLSCSPISGHRSVSWYQQTPGQGLQFLFEYFSETQRNKGNFPGRFSGRQFSNSRSEMNVSTLELGDSALYLCASSWDTYGYTFGSGTRLTVV.

This clone showed up just once. The V gene is TRBV11-2, the J gene TRBJ1-1; D may be TRBD1 (6 bases). Germline loops: CDR1 SGHAT, CDR2 FQNNGV. This CDR3 spans 15 amino acids. With 3 bases removed from V and 1 base from J, the gap between germline ends came to 12 bases. The CDR3 protein is CASSLGQGTNTEAFF. The CDR3 nucleotides are TGTGCCAGCAGCTTGGGGCAGGGGACGAACACTGAAGCTTTCTTT.

The chain uses TRBV27 and TRBJ2-7; weak D call: TRBD1 (5 bases). Germline V CDR1 and CDR2: MNHEY, SMNVEV (reference sequence). The CDR3 has 15 amino acids. Between the trimmed V and J ends, which lost 6 bases and 3 bases, there was a span of 18 bases. CDR3 loop: CASSRGAGSNYEQYF. CDR3 bases: TGTGCCAGCAGCCGTGGGGCAGGGTCGAACTACGAGCAGTACTTC.